The T cell receptor (beta chain) under discussion was sequenced for a study of monozygotic twins with inflammatory bowel disease. Study results and caveats: Different subtypes (of T cells) could not be told apart from one another. A reduction in TCRbeta diversity (inverse Simpson) was seen in IBD patients relative to healthy co-twins.

There are 11 residues in the CDR3. Germline CDR1 reads LGHNA; CDR2 reads YNFKEQ. TCRdb reprocessed the 5' RACE reads and stores each CDR3 protein as one record, lacking DNA. This sample's table reports about 380,000 distinct CDR3 sequences. As for this clonotype: Its antigen remains unidentified.

This TCR came from a human donor with ulcerative colitis or Crohn's disease, or a healthy co-twin of an affected twin (not recorded which). The material sequenced was blood. The chain is built from TRBV4-2 and TRBJ1-1. This CDR3 reads CASSRGAEAFF.